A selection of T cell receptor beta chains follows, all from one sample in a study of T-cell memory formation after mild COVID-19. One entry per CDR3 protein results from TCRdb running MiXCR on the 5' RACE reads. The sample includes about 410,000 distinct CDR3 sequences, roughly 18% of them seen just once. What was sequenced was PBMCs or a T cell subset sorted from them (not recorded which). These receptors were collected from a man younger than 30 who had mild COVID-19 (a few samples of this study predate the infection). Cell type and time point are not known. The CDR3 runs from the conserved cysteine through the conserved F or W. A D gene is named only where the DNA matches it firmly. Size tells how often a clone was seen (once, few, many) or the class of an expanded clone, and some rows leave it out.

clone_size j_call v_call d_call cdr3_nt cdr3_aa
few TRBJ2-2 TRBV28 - TGTGCCAGCAGTTTAGGGGGTGCATCCACCGGGGAGCTGTTTTTT CASSLGGASTGELFF
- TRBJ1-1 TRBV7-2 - TGTGCCAGTCACTGGGGCACCGGGACCACTGAAGCTTTCTTT CASHWGTGTTEAFF
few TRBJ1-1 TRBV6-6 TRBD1 TGTGCCAGCAGTGAAGGGACAGGGAAGAACACTGAAGCTTTCTTT CASSEGTGKNTEAFF
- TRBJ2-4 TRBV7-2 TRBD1 TGTGCCAGCAGCTTAGATCACGGACAGGGGAACATTCAGTACTTC CASSLDHGQGNIQYF
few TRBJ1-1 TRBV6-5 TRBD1 TGTGCCAGCAGTTGGTCTCCGGGACAGGGAGTTTGGGCTTTCTTT CASSWSPGQGVWAFF
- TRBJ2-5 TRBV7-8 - TGTGCCAGCAGCTCGGGGTTTGGAGAGACCCAGTACTTC CASSSGFGETQYF
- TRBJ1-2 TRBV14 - TGTGCCAGCAGCCAAGATCGGGGGGCCTATGGCTACACCTTC CASSQDRGAYGYTF
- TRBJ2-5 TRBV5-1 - TGCGCCAGCAGCGCGGAAGGAGGTGGGGAGACCCAGTACTTC CASSAEGGGETQYF
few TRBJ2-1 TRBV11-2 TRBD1 TGTGCCAGCAGCTTCCTCGACAGGGGAAATGAGCAGTTCTTC CASSFLDRGNEQFF
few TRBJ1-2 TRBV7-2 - TGTGCCAGCAGCACGGGCGGGACCCGTCCCTATGGCTACACCTTC CASSTGGTRPYGYTF
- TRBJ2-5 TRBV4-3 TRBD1 TGCGCCAGCAGCCAAGACCCCAGGGGGCCGGAGACCCAGTACTTC CASSQDPRGPETQYF
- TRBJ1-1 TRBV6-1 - TGTGCCACCATATTAACAGAGAACACTGAAGCTTTCTTT CATILTENTEAFF
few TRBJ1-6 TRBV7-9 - TGTGCCAGCAGCCCCCATAACTCCTATAATTCACCCCTCCACTTT CASSPHNSYNSPLHF
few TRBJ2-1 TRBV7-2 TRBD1 TGTGCCAGCAGCTTCCTTGGTGGGACAGGGGTTATCGATGAGCAGTTCTTC CASSFLGGTGVIDEQFF
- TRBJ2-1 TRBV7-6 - TGTGCCAGCAGTCCGGGACGGATATACAATGAGCAGTTCTTC CASSPGRIYNEQFF
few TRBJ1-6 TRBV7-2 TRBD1 TGTGCCAGCAGCTACGATCTAGGGGGCGGCAGGCCGAGGTTT CASSYDLGGGRPRF
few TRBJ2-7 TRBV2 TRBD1 TGTGCCAGCACGTCAGGGGGCGAGCAGTACTTC CASTSGGEQYF
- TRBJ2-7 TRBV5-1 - TGCGCCAGCAGCTTGGACCCCCGGGGCTACGAGCAGTACTTC CASSLDPRGYEQYF
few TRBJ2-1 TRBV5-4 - TGTGCCAGCAGCTTGCCGGTTTACAATGAGCAGTTCTTC CASSLPVYNEQFF
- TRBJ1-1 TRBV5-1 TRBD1 TGCGCCAGCAGCACTAACGCGGGACAGGGGACTGAAGCTTTCTTT CASSTNAGQGTEAFF
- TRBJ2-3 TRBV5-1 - TGCGCCAGCAGCTTACTCTGGCGGGATGGAACAGATACGCAGTATTTT CASSLLWRDGTDTQYF
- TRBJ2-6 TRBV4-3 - TGCGCCAGCAGCCGCGTGACAGATTCTGGGGCCAACGTCCTGACTTTC CASSRVTDSGANVLTF
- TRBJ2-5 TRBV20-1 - TGCAGTGCAGACCCGCCAGGGACCGGAGAGACCCAGTACTTC CSADPPGTGETQYF
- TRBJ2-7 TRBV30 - TGTGCCCTGGAGTCCTTCGGTTACGAGCAGTACTTC CALESFGYEQYF
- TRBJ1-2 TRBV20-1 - TGCAGTGCTCCTCCGGCCCACTATGGCTACACCTTC CSAPPAHYGYTF
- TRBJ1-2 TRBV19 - TGTGCCAGTAGGGACGGAGGAACTTATGGCTACACCTTC CASRDGGTYGYTF
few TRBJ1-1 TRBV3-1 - TGTGCCAGCAGCTACGTGAACACTGAAGCTTTCTTT CASSYVNTEAFF
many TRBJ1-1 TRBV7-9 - TGTGCCAGCAGCTTCTCAGACACTGAAGCTTTCTTT CASSFSDTEAFF
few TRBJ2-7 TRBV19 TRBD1 TGTGCCAGCCAGGACAGGGGCGGCGAGCAGTACTTC CASQDRGGEQYF
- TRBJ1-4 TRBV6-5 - TGTGCCAGCAGTTACTCTCTGCTCCCGAGAGGAGAAAAACTGTTTTTT CASSYSLLPRGEKLFF
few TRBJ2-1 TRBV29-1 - TGCAGCGCTCGGACGGCCCTGAGCTCCTACAATGAGCAGTTCTTC CSARTALSSYNEQFF
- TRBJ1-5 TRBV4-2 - TGTGCCAGCAGCCAAGGGGTCAGCAATCAGCCCCAGCATTTT CASSQGVSNQPQHF
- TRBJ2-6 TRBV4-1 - TGCGCCAGCAGCCAACCGCTTGGGGCCAACGTCCTGACTTTC CASSQPLGANVLTF
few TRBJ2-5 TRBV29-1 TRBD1 TGCAGCGTTGGGACAGGGGGCATGGAGACCCAGTACTTC CSVGTGGMETQYF
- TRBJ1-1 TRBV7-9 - TGTGCCAGCAGGCAATACGACAGAGGCTTGAACACTGAAGCTTTCTTT CASRQYDRGLNTEAFF
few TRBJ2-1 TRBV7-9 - TGTGCCAGCAGCTCCCTAGGGCAGTTAGTTTCCTACAATGAGCAGTTCTTC CASSSLGQLVSYNEQFF
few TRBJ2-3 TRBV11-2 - TGTGCCAGCAGCTTAGCGCGACGGAACACAGATACGCAGTATTTT CASSLARRNTDTQYF
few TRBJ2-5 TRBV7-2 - TGTGCCAGCAGCACCCGAGGGGGACAAGAGACCCAGTACTTC CASSTRGGQETQYF
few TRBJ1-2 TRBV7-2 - TGTGCCAGCAGCCCCTCGGACGTGAACTATGGCTACACCTTC CASSPSDVNYGYTF
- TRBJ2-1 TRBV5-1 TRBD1 TGCGCCAGCAGCTTGGCCCCCATCACGACAGGGGACAATGAGCAGTTCTTC CASSLAPITTGDNEQFF
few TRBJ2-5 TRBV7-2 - TGTGCCAGCAGCTTAGATAATCAGCAGGAGACCCAGTACTTC CASSLDNQQETQYF